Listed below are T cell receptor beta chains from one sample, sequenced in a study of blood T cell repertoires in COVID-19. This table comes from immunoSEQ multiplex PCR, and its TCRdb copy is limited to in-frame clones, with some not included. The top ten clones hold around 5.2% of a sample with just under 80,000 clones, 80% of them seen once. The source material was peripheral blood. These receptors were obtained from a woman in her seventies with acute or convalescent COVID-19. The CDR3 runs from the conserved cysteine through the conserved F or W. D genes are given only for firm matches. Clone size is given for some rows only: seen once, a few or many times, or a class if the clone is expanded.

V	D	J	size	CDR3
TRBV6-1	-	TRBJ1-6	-	CASRETGSSYNSPLHF
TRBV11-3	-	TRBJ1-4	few	CASSRQSGNEKLFF
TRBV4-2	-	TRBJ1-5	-	CASSQDRGSNQPQHF
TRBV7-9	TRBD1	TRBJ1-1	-	CASSLRGQANTEAFF
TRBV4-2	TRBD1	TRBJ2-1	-	CASIGQGGNEQFF
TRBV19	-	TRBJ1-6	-	CASSIKRDNSPLHF
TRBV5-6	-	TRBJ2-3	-	CASSLAISGSTDTQYF
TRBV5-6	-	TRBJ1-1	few	CASSLLGPNTEAFF
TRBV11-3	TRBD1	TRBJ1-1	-	CASSTTGVDTEAFF
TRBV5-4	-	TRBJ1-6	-	CASSSDSHNSPLHF
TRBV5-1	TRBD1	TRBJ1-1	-	CATRQGGNTEAFF